The 31 T cell receptor beta chains below were found in one sample sequenced in a study of PD-L1 blockade in urothelial cancer. Data came from immunoSEQ multiplex PCR; TCRdb stores just in-frame clones and leaves some out. Of fewer than 130,000 clones in the sample, around 85% were seen once. The sequenced sample was PBMCs, obtained around atezolizumab (anti-PD-L1) treatment. These receptors originate from a man aged 50 to 60 with urothelial cancer.

CDR3 sequence (DNA): TGTGCCAGCAGGGGACAGGGGGAGGACGAGCAGTACTTC. Amino acid sequence: CASRGQGEDEQYF. The rearrangement joins TRBV28 to TRBJ2-7; 11 nucleotides agree with TRBD1. CDR1 is MDHEN, CDR2 SYDVKM, per germline. V was clipped by 6 bases and J by 5 bases; unmatched bases: 3. This CDR3 has 13 residues. The full variable domain, rest sourced from reference TRBV28 and TRBJ2-7, is DVKVTQSSRYLVKRTGEKVFLECVQDMDHENMFWYRQDPGLGLRLIYFSYDVKMKEKGDIPEGYSVSREKKERFSLILESASTNQTSMYLCASRGQGEDEQYFGPGTRLTVT.

The rearrangement joins TRBV28 to TRBJ2-7; 8 positions match TRBD2. The CDR3 runs 15 residues. In germline, CDR1 is MDHEN, CDR2 SYDVKM. V trimming: 6 bases; J trimming: 3 bases; junction bases outside the gene matches: 10. The CDR3 DNA reads as TGTGCCAGCAGACTCTCGGGGGGGGCGATCTACGAGCAGTACTTC. It yields the protein CASRLSGGAIYEQYF.

This chain links TRBV7-3 with TRBJ2-3, with TRBD2 as a possible D gene (6 bases). Germline CDR1 SGHTA, CDR2 FQGTGA. CDR3 length: 17 residues. Trimming took 4 bases from V and 0 from J, leaving 17 bases between them. The DNA of the CDR3 is TGTGCCAGCAGCTCAAGCGGGCCGGCAACTAGCACAGATACGCAGTATTTT. It encodes CASSSSGPATSTDTQYF.

The chain carries TRBV9 and TRBJ1-2; D is unresolved. The CDR3 extends over 13 amino acids. Germline V gene data show CDR1 as SGDLS and CDR2 as YYNGEE. Trimming stripped 0 bases from V and 7 bases from J, with 10 bases between. CDR3 protein: CASSVGERAGYTF. In DNA, the CDR3 is TGTGCCAGCAGCGTAGGAGAGAGGGCTGGCTACACCTTC. The variable domain in full, completed from reference TRBV9 and TRBJ1-2, reads DSGVTQTPKHLITATGQRVTLRCSPRSGDLSVYWYQQSLDQGLQFLIQYYNGEERAKGNILERFSAQQFPDLHSELNLSSLELGDSALYFCASSVGERAGYTFGSGTRLTVV.

V usage is TRBV11-3 and J usage is TRBJ2-7; 11 bases match TRBD1. Germline CDR1 and CDR2: SGHNT and YENEEA. This CDR3 spans 15 amino acids. Unmatched junction bases numbered 3, after V lost 3 bases and J lost 2 bases. This chain's CDR3 is CASSLGQGEAYEQYF. CDR3 DNA sequence: TGTGCCAGCAGCTTGGGACAGGGGGAGGCCTACGAGCAGTACTTC.

The J gene is TRBJ1-2, the V gene TRBV5-4; TRBD1 is a possible D gene (5 bases). Germline loops: CDR1 SGHNT, CDR2 YYREEE (reference sequence). The CDR3 has 14 residues. The ends were cut back, 0 bases at V and 5 bases at J, with 11 bases in the middle. The CDR3 here is CASSLDPGGYGYTF. Here the CDR3 DNA reads TGTGCCAGCAGCTTGGATCCGGGGGGTTATGGCTACACCTTC.

The rearrangement links TRBV7-9 to TRBJ2-7; the D is unclear. The CDR3 consists of 13 residues. Germline lookup yields CDR1 SEHNR and CDR2 FQNEAQ (reference sequence). With 4 bases removed from V and 2 bases from J, the gap between germline ends came to 9 bases. CDR3: CASSWAKAYEQYF. CDR3 nucleotide sequence: TGTGCCAGCAGCTGGGCTAAGGCCTACGAGCAGTACTTC.

The chain combines TRBV6-4 with TRBJ2-3; D ambiguous. With 2 bases removed from V and 0 bases from J, the gap between germline ends came to 9 bases. The CDR3 is 15 amino acids. Per germline, CDR1 MRHNA and CDR2 SNTAGT. CDR3 sequence (DNA): TGTGCCAGCAGTGACGATTACGGGAGCACAGATACGCAGTATTTT. Protein product: CASSDDYGSTDTQYF.

This clone was observed once. The chain carries TRBV9 and TRBJ2-1, with TRBD2 as a possible D gene (6 bases). Trimming removed 0 bases at V and 0 bases at J, with 7 bases between. Germline CDR1 is SGDLS and CDR2 is YYNGEE. This CDR3 has 15 residues. The CDR3 DNA is TGTGCCAGCAGCGTAGTCGGGAGCTCCTACAATGAGCAGTTCTTC. Protein sequence: CASSVVGSSYNEQFF.

The chain combines TRBV5-4 with TRBJ2-5; 14 bases agree with TRBD2. The V segment lost 4 bases and the J segment 5 bases; nucleotides outside the gene matches: 4. In germline, CDR1 is SGHNT, CDR2 YYREEE (reference sequence). The CDR3 loop spans 15 amino acids. The CDR3 DNA reads TGTGCCAGCAGCGGGACTAGCGGGAGTGAGGAGACCCAGTACTTC. It encodes CASSGTSGSEETQYF.

The rearrangement links TRBV5-1 to TRBJ2-7; D gene ambiguous. Germline CDR1 and CDR2: SGHRS and YFSETQ. The CDR3 has 15 amino acids. The germline V and J ends were trimmed by 2 bases and 3 bases, with 15 bases remaining between them. CDR3 sequence: CASSFSWQRIYEQYF. The CDR3 bases are TGCGCCAGCAGCTTCTCTTGGCAGCGAATCTACGAGCAGTACTTC.

V and J are TRBV9 and TRBJ2-5, with D possibly being TRBD2 (6 bases). Germline V gene sequence: CDR1 SGDLS, CDR2 YYNGEE. V lost 2 bases and J lost 2, with 10 bases in between. The CDR3 extends over 14 amino acids. CDR3 DNA sequence: TGTGCCAGCAGCGTCCGGGACTGGCAAGAGACCCAGTACTTC. It is translated as CASSVRDWQETQYF.

The chain couples TRBV5-1 to TRBJ1-2, with 7 nucleotides matching TRBD1. Germline V gives CDR1 SGHRS, CDR2 YFSETQ. CDR3 length: 15 residues. V shed 7 bases and J 3 bases; nucleotides not matched to a gene: 12. The chain's CDR3 is CASGIVGGADYGYTF. CDR3 coding DNA: TGCGCCAGCGGAATTGTAGGGGGCGCAGACTATGGCTACACCTTC. Variable domain in full (rest from reference TRBV5-1 and TRBJ1-2): KAGVTQTPRYLIKTRGQQVTLSCSPISGHRSVSWYQQTPGQGLQFLFEYFSETQRNKGNFPGRFSGRQFSNSRSEMNVSTLELGDSALYLCASGIVGGADYGYTFGSGTRLTVV.

This chain joins TRBV25-1 and TRBJ2-7, with 7 bases identical to TRBD1. The germline V gene encodes CDR1 MGHDK and CDR2 SYGVNS. V was pared by 8 bases and J by 9 bases, with 10 bases of the junction left unmatched. CDR3 length equals 12 residues. CDR3 nucleotides: TGTGCCAGCCTAGGGACAGCGAAGGGGCAGTACTTC. Protein product: CASLGTAKGQYF.

The CDR3 DNA is TGTGCCAGCAGCCCCGGAGTAGCGGGAGTACCCTACAATGAGCAGTTCTTC. This gives the protein CASSPGVAGVPYNEQFF. The chain uses TRBV4-2 and TRBJ2-1; 9 bases are shared with TRBD2. CDR3 length: 17 amino acids. CDR1 and CDR2 from the germline V gene are LGHNA and YNFKEQ. V shed 4 bases, J shed 2 bases, and the junction held 9 bases outside the gene matches.

In nucleotides, the CDR3 is TGTGCCAGCTCACCTAGCGGGACCCGTGAGCAGTACTTC. It specifies CASSPSGTREQYF. V usage is TRBV18 and J usage is TRBJ2-7, with 8 bases matching TRBD2. The germline gives CDR1 KGHSH, CDR2 LQKENI. The CDR3 is made up of 13 amino acids. V lost 3 bases to trimming and J lost 7 bases; unmatched junction nucleotides: 5.

This clone has just one count. J is TRBJ2-2 and V is TRBV18; TRBD1 matches 8 bases. With V trimmed by 4 bases and J by 2 bases, 3 bases remained unmatched. Germline values: CDR1 KGHSH, CDR2 LQKENI. The length of the CDR3 is 15 residues. CDR3 DNA sequence: TGTGCCAGCTCACGACAGGGGACAAACACCGGGGAGCTGTTTTTT. Protein sequence: CASSRQGTNTGELFF.

This chain connects TRBV28 to TRBJ2-1; 11 bases fit TRBD1. The trim removed 7 bases at V and 9 bases at J, leaving 17 bases unmatched. Germline V gene lookup returns CDR1 MDHEN and CDR2 SYDVKM. The CDR3 runs to 17 residues. The CDR3 DNA reads TGTGCCAGCACCGGCGCCGGGACAGGGGGTGGTATGGGTGAGCAGTTCTTC. Amino acids: CASTGAGTGGGMGEQFF.

J is TRBJ2-7 and V is TRBV7-9, with D possibly TRBD1 on 5 matching bases. The germline V gene has CDR1 SEHNR and CDR2 FQNEAQ (reference sequence). V lost 4 bases and J 5 bases, leaving 18 bases between the germline ends. The length of the CDR3 is 15 residues. The CDR3 DNA reads TGTGCCAGCAGCTCCACCCAACAGGCGGCCCACGAGCAGTACTTC. This translates into CASSSTQQAAHEQYF.

The J gene is TRBJ2-3, the V gene TRBV6-1, with TRBD2 matching over 7 bases. V lost 2 bases to trimming and J lost 3 bases; unmatched junction nucleotides: 8. The CDR3 is made up of 16 amino acids. CDR1 and CDR2 from the germline V gene are MNHNS and SASEGT. The CDR3 nucleotides read TGTGCCAGCAGTGAACCTCGGACTAGAAAAACAGATACGCAGTATTTT. Translation gives CASSEPRTRKTDTQYF.

The V call is TRBV18, the J call TRBJ2-5, with D perhaps matching TRBD1 (6 bases). The V and J ends lost 4 bases and 1 base respectively, with 13 bases between them. In germline, CDR1 is KGHSH, CDR2 LQKENI. The CDR3 covers 15 residues. The CDR3 DNA reads TGTGCCAGCTCACTGATACAGGGCCCCCAAGAGACCCAGTACTTC. It codes for CASSLIQGPQETQYF.

This clone was picked up one time. The rearrangement joins TRBV28 to TRBJ1-2; D gene unclear. From germline, CDR1 is MDHEN and CDR2 SYDVKM. Trimming removed 6 bases from V and 3 bases from J, with 11 bases in between. CDR3 length equals 13 residues. This chain's CDR3 is CASSLVIDYGYTF. CDR3 coding DNA: TGTGCCAGCAGCCTAGTGATCGACTATGGCTACACCTTC.

The V and J genes are TRBV5-1 and TRBJ2-7, with TRBD1 matching over 8 bases. The CDR3 runs 13 residues. In germline, CDR1 is SGHRS, CDR2 YFSETQ. The trim removed 4 bases at V and 3 bases at J, leaving 3 bases unmatched. DNA for the CDR3: TGCGCCAGCAGCCGCGGACAGGGCTACGAGCAGTACTTC. Protein product: CASSRGQGYEQYF.

The chain recombines TRBV30 with TRBJ1-5; perhaps TRBD1 as D (6 bases). The V and J ends lost 1 base and 4 bases respectively, with 11 bases between them. The CDR3 sequence is 14 residues long. From germline, CDR1 is GTSNPN and CDR2 SVGIG (reference sequence). The CDR3 sequence is CAWSGGGGNQPQHF. The CDR3 DNA sequence: TGTGCCTGGAGTGGGGGGGGCGGGAATCAGCCCCAGCATTTT.

This clone came up many times. V gene TRBV6-5 combines with J gene TRBJ1-2, with unresolved D. CDR1 is MNHEY and CDR2 is SVGAGI in the germline V gene. CDR3 length equals 12 residues. V was trimmed by 7 bases and J by 1 base, leaving 7 bases between them. Here the CDR3 reads CASKQFNYGYTF. The CDR3 DNA follows: TGTGCCAGCAAACAATTTAACTATGGCTACACCTTC.

The CDR3 spells CASSVGGGQNYGYTF. The CDR3 DNA reads TGTGCCAGCAGCGTAGGAGGCGGGCAGAACTATGGCTACACCTTC. V is TRBV9 and J is TRBJ1-2; D not resolved. With 0 bases removed from V and 2 bases from J, the gap between germline ends came to 11 bases. The CDR3 totals 15 residues. Germline V lookup: CDR1 SGDLS, CDR2 YYNGEE.

V usage is TRBV18 and J usage is TRBJ2-5; D is unclear. The CDR3 contains 13 residues. Germline values: CDR1 KGHSH, CDR2 LQKENI. V dropped 3 bases and J dropped 4 bases, with 9 bases sitting between them. CDR3 in amino acids: CASSPPVVETQYF. The CDR3 nucleotides read TGTGCCAGCTCACCGCCAGTTGTAGAGACCCAGTACTTC.

The chain is built from TRBV6-5 and TRBJ2-7, with TRBD1 identical over 10 bases. The ends lost 6 bases at V and 0 bases at J; junction bases unmatched: 5. The CDR3 has 15 amino acids. Germline assignment: CDR1 MNHEY and CDR2 SVGAGI. This chain's CDR3 is CASRPDRGLSYEQYF. The CDR3 DNA sequence: TGTGCCAGCAGACCTGACAGGGGGCTCTCCTACGAGCAGTACTTC.

The rearrangement uses TRBV6-6 and TRBJ1-4; 7 nucleotides line up with TRBD1. With V trimmed by 0 bases and J by 4 bases, 5 bases remained unmatched. The V gene's germline CDR1 is MNHNY and CDR2 SVGAGI (reference sequence). This CDR3 contains 16 residues. CDR3 DNA: TGTGCCAGCAGTTACTCGTTTCGGGACAGTAATGAAAAACTGTTTTTT. Translation: CASSYSFRDSNEKLFF.

The V gene is TRBV2, the J gene TRBJ1-2; TRBD1 matches at 8 bases. J gave up 0 bases and V 5 bases, and 5 bases lay outside the gene matches. The germline gives CDR1 SNHLY, CDR2 FYNNEI. CDR3 size: 15 residues. The CDR3 spells CASSRGTGPNYGYTF. Written as DNA, the CDR3 is TGTGCCAGCAGTAGAGGGACAGGCCCTAACTATGGCTACACCTTC.

The chain recombines TRBV14 with TRBJ2-6; D call uncertain. V was trimmed by 3 bases and J by 1 base, leaving 4 bases between them. Looked up from germline, CDR1 is SGHDN and CDR2 is FVKESK. This CDR3 has 14 residues. The CDR3 DNA is TGTGCCAGCAGCCACATGTCTGGGGCCAACGTCCTGACTTTC. Amino acid sequence: CASSHMSGANVLTF.